One and the same sample provided the 26 T cell receptor beta chains below, sequenced in a study of blood T cell repertoires in COVID-19. Using immunoSEQ multiplex PCR, the repertoire was profiled, and TCRdb retains in-frame clones only, with some absent. The repertoire holds tens of thousands of clones, with approximately 87% as singletons. The sequenced sample was peripheral blood. These receptors were taken from a man older than 75 in a cohort sampled during active COVID-19.

The V call is TRBV7-8, the J call TRBJ2-7; no clear D gene. V was pared by 5 bases and J by 2 bases, with 16 bases between. Germline V gene data show CDR1 as SGHVS and CDR2 as FQNEAQ. The CDR3 has 15 amino acids. CDR3 amino acids: CASSPDSFSPYEQYF. The CDR3 nucleotides are TGTGCCAGCAGCCCCGACTCCTTTTCCCCCTACGAGCAGTACTTC.

This chain joins TRBV7-3 and TRBJ2-5; possibly TRBD1 for D (5 bases). Looked up from germline, CDR1 is SGHTA and CDR2 is FQGTGA. V lost 4 bases and J lost 5, with 11 bases in between. The CDR3 extends over 13 amino acids. In DNA, the CDR3 is TGTGCCAGCAGCTCCAGACAGTGGGAGACCCAGTACTTC. Amino acid sequence: CASSSRQWETQYF. Together with reference TRBV7-3 and TRBJ2-5, the CDR3 gives the full variable domain: GAGVSQTPSNKVTEKGKYVELRCDPISGHTALYWYRQSLGQGPEFLIYFQGTGAADDSGLPNDRFFAVRPEGSVSTLKIQRTERGDSAVYLCASSSRQWETQYFGPGTRLLVL.

The chain recombines TRBV6-5 with TRBJ2-5; 7 bases are shared with TRBD1. The CDR3 consists of 14 residues. V lost 9 bases to trimming and J lost 5 bases; unmatched junction nucleotides: 12. The germline gives CDR1 MNHEY, CDR2 SVGAGI. For the CDR3, the DNA is TGTGCCAGTGCTTCGAACAGGGGCCGGGAGACCCAGTACTTC. Protein product: CASASNRGRETQYF.

This clone was seen only a few times. The chain links TRBV20-1 to TRBJ1-5; D possibly corresponds to TRBD1 (6 bases). CDR3 length equals 14 residues. V was pared by 3 bases and J by 0 bases, with 9 bases between. Germline CDR1 and CDR2: DFQATT and SNEGSKA (reference sequence). The DNA for the CDR3 is TGCAGTGCTAGTAACAGGGCTAGCAATCAGCCCCAGCATTTT. Translation gives CSASNRASNQPQHF.

This chain joins TRBV21-1 and TRBJ2-2; the table's D call, TRBD2, has no DNA check behind it. TRBV21-1 is a pseudogene. The CDR3 is 21 amino acids. The CDR3 loop reads CASSKVPRLVSGAKNTGELFF. CDR3 DNA sequence: TGTGCCAGCAGCAAAGTTCCGCGGCTAGTTAGCGGGGCCAAGAACACCGGGGAGCTGTTTTTT.

This rearrangement joins TRBV6-5 to TRBJ1-2; D is unresolved. Per the germline V gene, CDR1 is MNHEY and CDR2 is SVGAGI. V shed 5 bases and J shed 0 bases, with 10 bases lying between them. There are 14 residues in the CDR3. CDR3 nucleotide sequence: TGTGCCAGCAGTCGGGGAGGAACTAACTATGGCTACACCTTC. Protein: CASSRGGTNYGYTF.

This chain joins TRBV7-3 and TRBJ2-2, with 10 positions matching TRBD2. After removal of 2 bases from V and 6 bases from J, the junction contained 3 bases not matched to a gene. In germline, CDR1 is SGHTA, CDR2 FQGTGA. The CDR3 totals 15 residues. The CDR3 coding sequence is TGTGCCAGCAGCTTATTCACTAGCGGGGCCGGGGAGCTGTTTTTT. As protein: CASSLFTSGAGELFF.

The V gene is TRBV5-6, the J gene TRBJ1-2; the D gene is possibly TRBD1 (6 bases). Deletions cut 1 base from V and 4 bases from J, with 8 bases between. CDR3 length: 13 residues. Germline V CDR1 and CDR2: SGHDT, YYEEEE. CDR3 in amino acids: CASSLRGGYGYTF. The CDR3, as DNA: TGTGCCAGCAGCTTGAGGGGGGGCTATGGCTACACCTTC.

In this sample, this clone turned up once. The rearrangement links TRBV2 to TRBJ2-1; weak D call: TRBD1 (5 bases). The germline V and J ends were trimmed by 8 bases and 9 bases, with 14 bases remaining between them. CDR1 is SNHLY and CDR2 is FYNNEI in the germline V gene. This CDR3 spans 12 amino acids. In DNA form, the CDR3 reads TGTGCCAGCGTTAACCTAGACAGTGAGCAGTTCTTC. This codes for CASVNLDSEQFF.

The rearrangement links TRBV5-1 to TRBJ2-7; D is ambiguous. The CDR3 loop spans 13 amino acids. Trimming removed 0 bases at V and 6 bases at J, with 10 bases between. Germline loops: CDR1 SGHRS, CDR2 YFSETQ. The CDR3 reads CASSLGSTGEQYV. CDR3 DNA: TGCGCCAGCAGCTTGGGATCGACGGGCGAGCAGTACGTC.

The J gene is TRBJ2-7, the V gene TRBV5-4, with a weak D call TRBD1 (6 bases). Trimming left V 0 bases short and J 0 bases short, with 10 bases between. Germline V gene sequence: CDR1 SGHNT, CDR2 YYREEE (reference sequence). This CDR3 spans 15 amino acids. The CDR3 DNA sequence: TGTGCCAGCAGCTTGGCCCCGGACAGCTCCTACGAGCAGTACTTC. Protein: CASSLAPDSSYEQYF.

The chain uses TRBV5-1 and TRBJ1-1; D ambiguous. The V gene lost 0 bases and the J gene lost 0 bases, with 6 bases spanning the gap. CDR3 length: 14 amino acids. Germline V gives CDR1 SGHRS, CDR2 YFSETQ. The CDR3 here is CASSLGVLNTEAFF. In nucleotides, the CDR3 is TGCGCCAGCAGCTTGGGAGTTCTGAACACTGAAGCTTTCTTT.

The chain joins TRBV18 to TRBJ2-2; 7 nucleotides align to TRBD2. Germline CDR1 and CDR2: KGHSH and LQKENI. J gave up 5 bases and V 3 bases, and 9 bases lay outside the gene matches. This CDR3 region has 16 residues. Here the CDR3 reads CASSPPSGGETGELFF. In DNA form, the CDR3 reads TGTGCCAGCTCACCCCCGAGTGGGGGGGAGACCGGGGAGCTGTTTTTT.

This clone has just one count. The V call is TRBV4-2, the J call TRBJ1-2; D is unresolved. The CDR3 sequence is 14 residues long. Germline V lookup: CDR1 LGHNA, CDR2 YNFKEQ. V was cut by 0 bases and J by 2 bases, with 7 bases left in between. The CDR3 sequence is CASSQDTGNYGYTF. The CDR3 DNA sequence: TGTGCCAGCAGCCAAGACACCGGGAACTATGGCTACACCTTC.

The chain has TRBV28 and TRBJ1-4; 9 bases fit TRBD1. V was pared by 5 bases and J by 8 bases, with 9 bases of the junction left unmatched. Per germline, CDR1 MDHEN and CDR2 SYDVKM. The CDR3 contains 15 residues. CDR3 loop: CASSSRDRVGEKLFF. The CDR3 region has the DNA TGTGCCAGCAGTAGCCGGGACAGGGTGGGAGAAAAACTGTTTTTT.

V is TRBV4-3 and J is TRBJ1-6; D is uncertain. The CDR3 is 17 residues long. The germline V gene has CDR1 LGHNA and CDR2 YSLEER. V lost 0 bases and J 0 bases, leaving 9 bases between the germline ends. This CDR3 reads CASSQDPGSSYNSPLHF. The CDR3 coding sequence is TGCGCCAGCAGCCAAGATCCGGGGAGCTCCTATAATTCACCCCTCCACTTT.

This chain joins TRBV18 and TRBJ1-4; D gene uncertain. The germline gives CDR1 KGHSH, CDR2 LQKENI. The CDR3 loop spans 16 amino acids. V was pared by 4 bases and J by 0 bases, with 12 bases between. In nucleotides, the CDR3 is TGTGCCAGCTCACTTTTTGAGGGATCAACTAATGAAAAACTGTTTTTT. Protein: CASSLFEGSTNEKLFF.

This clone was picked up one time. J is TRBJ1-5 and V is TRBV19; TRBD1 agrees at 8 bases. The germline V gene encodes CDR1 LNHDA and CDR2 SQIVND (reference sequence). J gave up 6 bases and V 2 bases, and 3 bases lay outside the gene matches. This CDR3 is 14 amino acids long. CDR3 protein: CASSIQDRVQPQHF. CDR3 in DNA: TGTGCCAGTAGTATACAGGACAGGGTTCAGCCCCAGCATTTT. The variable domain in full, completed from reference TRBV19 and TRBJ1-5, reads DGGITQSPKYLFRKEGQNVTLSCEQNLNHDAMYWYRQDPGQGLRLIYYSQIVNDFQKGDIAEGYSVSREKKESFPLTVTSAQKNPTAFYLCASSIQDRVQPQHFGDGTRLSIL.

This clone was observed once. The chain is built from TRBV2 and TRBJ2-1; TRBD2 aligns across 7 bases. Germline assignment: CDR1 SNHLY and CDR2 FYNNEI. Germline trimming cut 7 bases from V and 5 bases from J; bases unmatched to any gene: 5. The CDR3 contains 13 residues. The DNA for the CDR3 is TGTGCCAGCAAAAGGGCGGGGGACAATGAGCAGTTCTTC. The encoded protein is CASKRAGDNEQFF.

The CDR3 region has the DNA TGTGCCAGCAGTTACTCTACTACAGGGCCGAATCAGCCCCAGCATTTT. It yields the protein CASSYSTTGPNQPQHF. The chain uses TRBV6-6 and TRBJ1-5; D perhaps matches TRBD1 (6 bases). V gave up 0 bases and J gave up 4 bases, with 13 bases separating them. Germline CDR1 is MNHNY and CDR2 is SVGAGI (reference sequence). The CDR3 extends over 16 amino acids.

The chain uses TRBV25-1 and TRBJ2-5, with D possibly being TRBD2 (6 bases). There are 13 residues in the CDR3. Germline CDR1 is MGHDK and CDR2 is SYGVNS. V was trimmed by 6 bases and J by 4 bases, leaving 12 bases between them. CDR3 amino acids: CASREGSRETQYF. The DNA for the CDR3 is TGTGCCAGCAGGGAGGGCAGCAGAGAGACCCAGTACTTC.

This chain connects TRBV11-2 to TRBJ2-5; D perhaps matches TRBD1 (5 bases). The ends were cut back, 2 bases at V and 2 bases at J, with 6 bases in the middle. The V gene's germline CDR1 is SGHAT and CDR2 FQNNGV. The CDR3 is 13 amino acids. The DNA of the CDR3 is TGTGCCAGCAGCTTACACAGGCAAGAGACCCAGTACTTC. Residues: CASSLHRQETQYF.

This sequence joins TRBV2 and TRBJ2-2, with D perhaps TRBD2 (5 bases). This CDR3 has 14 residues. The germline gives CDR1 SNHLY, CDR2 FYNNEI. Trimming removed 7 bases from V and 3 bases from J, with 12 bases in between. DNA for the CDR3: TGTGCCAGCATTGGCCAGGAGGACACCGGGGAGCTGTTTTTT. As protein: CASIGQEDTGELFF.

The chain joins TRBV7-2 to TRBJ2-3; perhaps TRBD1 as D (5 bases). The CDR3 has 16 amino acids. Germline V gene data show CDR1 as SGHTA and CDR2 as FQGNSA. With 0 bases removed from V and 3 bases from J, the gap between germline ends came to 13 bases. The CDR3 DNA sequence: TGTGCCAGCAGCTTAGCAGACAGTTACGGGACAGATACGCAGTATTTT. Protein product: CASSLADSYGTDTQYF.

The chain is built from TRBV11-2 and TRBJ1-4; D unclear. This CDR3 has 15 amino acids. Germline V lookup: CDR1 SGHAT, CDR2 FQNNGV. Trimming left V 0 bases short and J 4 bases short, with 9 bases between. CDR3 residues: CASSLDGRRNEKLFF. The CDR3 DNA reads TGTGCCAGCAGCTTAGACGGCAGGCGTAATGAAAAACTGTTTTTT.

The V gene is TRBV2, the J gene TRBJ2-3; 8 nucleotides match TRBD2. The CDR3 length is 16 residues. CDR1 and CDR2 (germline): SNHLY, FYNNEI. Trimming took 1 base from V and 0 from J; bases not matched to a gene: 3. The CDR3 bases are TGTGCCAGCAGTGAAGGACGGGGGGGCAGCACAGATACGCAGTATTTT. Translation: CASSEGRGGSTDTQYF.